This TCR beta chain was identified during a study of Graves' ophthalmopathy and Graves' hyperthyroidism (dated 2018 in TCRdb). About the study as a whole: Hyperthyroidism was defined as stable when no progression to ophthalmopathy occurred within 18 months of follow-up. The study used signatures of the TCR beta repertoire to tell Graves' ophthalmopathy apart from Graves' hyperthyroidism and to predict which patients would progress to ophthalmopathy. In total, over 130 blood samples were TCR-sequenced: fewer than 50 ophthalmopathy, roughly 80 hyperthyroidism and some 17 hyperthyroidism-to-ophthalmopathy patients. To explore V-J signatures that distinguish ophthalmopathy from hyperthyroidism, a discovery set of roughly 98 patients was enrolled, made up of 40 to 45 with ophthalmopathy and 55 to 65 with stable hyperthyroidism. For independent validation, a separate cohort was made up of 18 hyperthyroidism patients plus 17 patients who later progressed from hyperthyroidism to ophthalmopathy. In several hyperthyroidism patients, the T-cell repertoires found in thyroid tissue were compared with those found in blood. Once sampling was done, hyperthyroidism patients were given methimazole at a starting dose of 30 mg daily, while ophthalmopathy patients were given high-dose intravenous methylprednisolone.

For repertoire sequencing, TCR beta CDR3 regions were amplified from RNA transcripts. A first-round RT-PCR used HTBI primers with the Qiagen OneStep RT-PCR kit, followed by a second-round multiplex PCR, size selection and purification. Libraries were sequenced on an Illumina HiSeq2000 using paired-end 100 bp reads. The study's processing was this. SOAPnuke was used for read processing, and reads with adapters, uncalled bases, a mean Phred below 15, or no exact constant-primer or identifier match were discarded. COPE v1.2.5 was used to merge high-quality paired reads. Unique nucleotide sequences were defined as clonotypes and aligned to IMGT TRB V, D and J references using MiTCR v1.1. The analysis was limited to V-J combinations with a frequency above 0.0001, which together covered approximately 99% of the repertoires. For each V-J combination, a TCR clonal expansion and chaos score was defined as the ratio of F50 clonal expansion to chaos observed in the TCRdist matrix. Features were reduced by Welch's t-statistics and random forest to approximately 12 V-J combinations, which fed a naive Bayes classifier. Thyroid-blood repertoire similarity was quantified with the Morisita-Horn index. The public reads were quality trimmed at Q25 with fastp and then assembled into clones with MiXCR by TCRdb, keeping productive beta chains. Every distinct CDR3 protein forms one entry, paired with its most common genes and DNA. Here the V and J calls rest on TCRdb's processing, not on the authors' analysis. The sample table lists approximately 1.2 million distinct CDR3 sequences, roughly 35% of them with a count of one. In total, the top ten clones hold approximately 12% of the sample.

Results the study describes overall, beyond this receptor: In validation, the model predicted ophthalmopathy progression with about 70% sensitivity and roughly 72% specificity; roughly 12 predicted patients were CT-confirmed with GO in a median of around 6.5 months. No statistical method was used to set the sample size in advance, and the investigators knew which group each participant was assigned to. In cross-validation, the 13-signature model distinguished ophthalmopathy from stable hyperthyroidism with about 88% sensitivity and approximately 81% specificity, and in the test set the corresponding values were about 80% and 75%. Most expanded thyroid clonotypes with a frequency above 0.001 also appeared in blood, which suggests that blood repertoires may reflect the immune response in the thyroid.

Here V drops 4 bases and J drops 2 bases, and the junction holds 9 bases not matched to any gene. CDR1 is given as SGHNT and CDR2 as YYREEE, both from the germline V gene (reference sequence). From the cysteine through the phenylalanine, the CDR3 covers 16 amino acids. Solely the CDR3 DNA is kept, with 48 bases framed from the first base. As to this clonotype: Its antigen is not yet known. No much larger clone is present one base from it, and per-base qualities are unavailable.

Hyperthyroidism patients were newly diagnosed, were aged 18 to 65 years, and had a disease duration under 2 months. Patients were excluded if they had other autoimmune diseases, uncontrolled infections, pregnancy or lactation. Diagnosis was based on clinical symptoms, serum thyroxine, TRAb, thyroid ultrasound and orbital computed tomography. Total RNA was extracted using Trizol reagent, and RNA quality was checked on an Agilent 2100 Bioanalyzer. The rearranged segments are TRBV5-4 and TRBJ2-5, with 9 bases aligning to TRBD1. The source of this sequence is an adult man with Graves' hyperthyroidism. Material: peripheral blood or thyroid tissue (not recorded which). In nucleotide form, the sequence is TGTGCCAGCAGCCGAGGACCGGGACAGGGACAAGAGACCCAGTACTTC. This encodes CASSRGPGQGQETQYF.